Shown below are 9 T cell receptor beta chains from a single sample sequenced in a study of T cell repertoires in cytomegalovirus infection. The antigens these receptors bind are not known. From the reads, TCRdb called clonotypes with MiXCR, one entry per CDR3 protein. The data hold about 920,000 distinct CDR3 sequences, with around 30% observed a single time. This specimen consisted of cultured CD8+ T cells from PBMCs, obtained from culture after CMV antigen stimulation. The source of these receptors is a human donor in good health (CMV status not recorded). Some clones in this sample may be carry-over from other donors' samples.

This clonotype turned up a few times. V is TRBV27 and J is TRBJ1-1; perhaps TRBD1 as D (6 bases). CDR3 length equals 13 residues. The V gene's germline CDR1 is MNHEY and CDR2 SMNVEV (reference sequence). V was cut by 6 bases and J by 8 bases, with 16 bases left in between. In DNA form, the CDR3 reads TGTGCCAGCAGCCAGATAAGGGGGTTGGAAGCTTTCTTT. It is translated as CASSQIRGLEAFF.

Worth noting for this clonotype: The junction differs from germline at one of its ends, possibly a read error. The gene calls are TRBV7-4 and TRBJ2-1; 7 bases match TRBD1. Germline CDR1 reads SGHVT; CDR2 reads SQSDAQ. CDR3 length: 15 residues. The CDR3 reads CASSNRDRSYNEQSF. DNA for the CDR3: TGTGCCAGCAGCAACCGGGACAGATCCTACAATGAGCAGTCCTTC.

The J gene is TRBJ1-4, the V gene TRBV12-3 or TRBV12-4, with 7 bases fitting TRBD1. The CDR3 consists of 15 residues. The J segment lost 4 bases and the V segment lost 5 bases, leaving 7 bases of the junction unmatched. The CDR3 region is CASSPGPGGNEKLFF. The DNA for the CDR3 is TGTGCCAGCAGTCCGGGACCAGGGGGTAATGAAAAACTGTTTTTT.

At least ten counts were recorded for this clonotype. CDR3 sequence reads: CATSDLNRGPYNEQFF. The CDR3 DNA is TGTGCCACCAGTGATTTGAACAGGGGGCCCTACAATGAGCAGTTCTTC. V is TRBV24-1 and J is TRBJ2-1, with TRBD1 identical over 9 bases. The ends lost 0 bases at V and 2 bases at J; junction bases unmatched: 1. Germline CDR1 is KGHDR and CDR2 is SFDVKD. The CDR3 is made up of 16 amino acids.

This rearrangement joins TRBV4-3 to TRBJ2-1; D gene ambiguous. Germline V lookup: CDR1 LGHNA, CDR2 YSLEER. The V end was cut by 2 bases, the J end by 1 base, with 9 bases between. This CDR3 comprises 15 residues. CDR3 protein: CASSQRLDSYNEQFF. The CDR3 region has the DNA TGCGCCAGCAGCCAACGACTGGATTCCTACAATGAGCAGTTCTTC.

J is TRBJ1-1 and V is TRBV28; 7 positions agree with TRBD1. J was trimmed by 3 bases and V by 6 bases; bases with no gene match: 4. The CDR3 totals 13 residues. Germline assignment: CDR1 MDHEN and CDR2 SYDVKM. In DNA, the CDR3 is TGTGCCAGCAGACTCAGGGGGGACACTGAAGCTTTCTTT. Translated: CASRLRGDTEAFF. Full variable domain (missing parts from reference TRBV28 and TRBJ1-1): DVKVTQSSRYLVKRTGEKVFLECVQDMDHENMFWYRQDPGLGLRLIYFSYDVKMKEKGDIPEGYSVSREKKERFSLILESASTNQTSMYLCASRLRGDTEAFFGQGTRLTVV.

This clonotype was counted many times. The chain has TRBV12-3 or TRBV12-4 and TRBJ1-6, with 9 bases that match TRBD1. The CDR3 has 15 residues. V lost 7 bases, J lost 9 bases, and 10 bases stayed unmatched. The CDR3 nucleotides are TGTGCCAGCACACAGGGGGCGCAGGGCGGTTCACCCCTCCACTTT. It is translated as CASTQGAQGGSPLHF.

The chain combines TRBV7-3 with TRBJ2-4, with 14 bases that match TRBD2. The length of the CDR3 is 17 residues. The germline gives CDR1 SGHTA, CDR2 FQGTGA. Germline trimming cut 4 bases from V and 1 base from J; bases unmatched to any gene: 3. CDR3 sequence reads: CASSSRLAGGAKNIQYF. DNA of the CDR3: TGTGCCAGCAGCTCCAGACTAGCGGGGGGGGCCAAAAACATTCAGTACTTC.

This chain uses TRBV3-1 with TRBJ1-2; D remains unclear. V was pared by 1 base and J by 4 bases, with 13 bases between. The CDR3 runs 15 residues. The V gene's germline CDR1 is LGHDT and CDR2 YNNKEL (reference sequence). The DNA of the CDR3 is TGTGCCAGCAGCCAAGGGAACCGTTGCGGCTATGGCTACACCTTC. This codes for CASSQGNRCGYGYTF. Filled out from reference TRBV3-1 and TRBJ1-2, the complete variable domain reads DTAVSQTPKYLVTQMGNDKSIKCEQNLGHDTMYWYKQDSKKFLKIMFSYNNKELIINETVPNRFSPKSPDKAHLNLHINSLELGDSAVYFCASSQGNRCGYGYTFGSGTRLTVV.